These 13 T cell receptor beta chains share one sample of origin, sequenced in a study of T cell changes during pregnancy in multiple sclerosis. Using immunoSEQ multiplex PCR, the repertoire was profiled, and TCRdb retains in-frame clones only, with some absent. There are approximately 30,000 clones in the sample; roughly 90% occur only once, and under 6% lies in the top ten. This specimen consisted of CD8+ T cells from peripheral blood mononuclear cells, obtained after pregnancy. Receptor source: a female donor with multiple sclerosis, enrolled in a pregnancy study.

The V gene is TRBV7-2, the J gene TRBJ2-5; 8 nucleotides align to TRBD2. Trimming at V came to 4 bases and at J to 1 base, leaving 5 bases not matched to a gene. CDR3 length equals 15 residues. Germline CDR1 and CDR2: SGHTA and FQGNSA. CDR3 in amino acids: CASSSSGGPQETQYF. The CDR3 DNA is TGTGCCAGCAGCTCCAGCGGGGGACCCCAAGAGACCCAGTACTTC.

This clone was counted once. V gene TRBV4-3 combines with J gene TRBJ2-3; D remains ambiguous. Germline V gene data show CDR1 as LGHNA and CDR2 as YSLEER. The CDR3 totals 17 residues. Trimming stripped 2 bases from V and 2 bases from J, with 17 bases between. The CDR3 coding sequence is TGCGCCAGCAGCCAACGCTATAGTGAGATTCTCACAGATACGCAGTATTTT. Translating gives CASSQRYSEILTDTQYF.

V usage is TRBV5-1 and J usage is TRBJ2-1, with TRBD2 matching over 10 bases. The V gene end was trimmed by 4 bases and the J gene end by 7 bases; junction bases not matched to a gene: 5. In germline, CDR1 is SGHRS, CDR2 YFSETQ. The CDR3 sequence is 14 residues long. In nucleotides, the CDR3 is TGCGCCAGCAGCGGGTTAGCGGGGGGTAATGAGCAGTTCTTC. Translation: CASSGLAGGNEQFF.

The CDR3 nucleotides are TGTGCCAGTAGTTTCCGCCTGAGGGCCGAAAGGAGCTCCTATAATTCACCCCTCCACTTT. The encoded protein is CASSFRLRAERSSYNSPLHF. The genes are TRBV19 and TRBJ1-6; D gene ambiguous. V was shortened by 5 bases and J by 0 bases, with 23 bases between the two germline ends. Germline V CDR1 and CDR2: LNHDA, SQIVND (reference sequence). The CDR3 sequence is 20 residues long.

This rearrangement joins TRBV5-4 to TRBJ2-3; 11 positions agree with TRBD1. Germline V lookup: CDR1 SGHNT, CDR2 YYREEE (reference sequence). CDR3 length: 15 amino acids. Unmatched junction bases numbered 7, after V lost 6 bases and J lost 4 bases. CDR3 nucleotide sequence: TGTGCCAGCACCCTGGGGGACAGGGGGGCAGATACGCAGTATTTT. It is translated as CASTLGDRGADTQYF. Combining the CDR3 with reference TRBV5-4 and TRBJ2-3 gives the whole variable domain ETGVTQSPTHLIKTRGQQVTLRCSSQSGHNTVSWYQQALGQGPQFIFQYYREEENGRGNFPPRFSGLQFPNYSSELNVNALELDDSALYLCASTLGDRGADTQYFGPGTRLTVL.

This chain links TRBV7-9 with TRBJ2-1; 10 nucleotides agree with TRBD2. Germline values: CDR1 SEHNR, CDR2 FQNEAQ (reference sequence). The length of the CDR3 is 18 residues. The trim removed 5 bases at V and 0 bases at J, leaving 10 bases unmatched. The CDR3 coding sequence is TGTGCCAGCAGCCCCAGGACTAGCGGTCCCGGCTCCTACAATGAGCAGTTCTTC. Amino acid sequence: CASSPRTSGPGSYNEQFF.

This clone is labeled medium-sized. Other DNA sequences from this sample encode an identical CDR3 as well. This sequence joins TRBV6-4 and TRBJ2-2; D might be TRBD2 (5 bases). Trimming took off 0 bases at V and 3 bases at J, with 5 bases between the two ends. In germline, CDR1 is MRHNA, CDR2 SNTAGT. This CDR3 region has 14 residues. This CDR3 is CASSDSRDTGELFF. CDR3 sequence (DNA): TGTGCCAGCAGTGACTCGAGGGACACCGGGGAGCTGTTTTTT.

As DNA, the CDR3 is TGTGCCAGCAGCGGATTGGGGCAGGGGGTGGGTGAGCAGTACTTC. Its translation is CASSGLGQGVGEQYF. The V gene is TRBV5-5, the J gene TRBJ2-7, with 7 bases that match TRBD1. The CDR3 has 15 amino acids. Germline V gene data show CDR1 as SGHKS and CDR2 as YYEKEE (reference sequence). V shed 4 bases and J 7 bases; nucleotides not matched to a gene: 14.

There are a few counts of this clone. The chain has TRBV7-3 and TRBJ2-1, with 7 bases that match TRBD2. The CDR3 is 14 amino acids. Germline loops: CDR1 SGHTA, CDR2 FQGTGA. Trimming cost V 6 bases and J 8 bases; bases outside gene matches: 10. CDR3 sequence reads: CASSFLGGEDEQFF. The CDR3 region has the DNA TGTGCCAGCAGTTTCCTGGGGGGGGAGGATGAGCAGTTCTTC.

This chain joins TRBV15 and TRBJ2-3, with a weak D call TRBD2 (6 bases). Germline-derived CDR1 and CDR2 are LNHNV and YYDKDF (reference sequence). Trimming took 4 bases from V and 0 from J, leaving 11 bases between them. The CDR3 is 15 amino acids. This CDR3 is CATSMETRSTDTQYF. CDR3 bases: TGTGCCACCAGCATGGAGACTAGGAGCACAGATACGCAGTATTTT.

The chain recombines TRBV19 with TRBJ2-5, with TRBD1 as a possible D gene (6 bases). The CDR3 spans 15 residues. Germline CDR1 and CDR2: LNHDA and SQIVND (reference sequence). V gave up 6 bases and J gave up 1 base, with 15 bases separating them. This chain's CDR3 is CASSTRLDSQETQYF. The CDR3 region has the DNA TGTGCCAGTAGCACAAGACTGGACAGCCAAGAGACCCAGTACTTC. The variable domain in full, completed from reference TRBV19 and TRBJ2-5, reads DGGITQSPKYLFRKEGQNVTLSCEQNLNHDAMYWYRQDPGQGLRLIYYSQIVNDFQKGDIAEGYSVSREKKESFPLTVTSAQKNPTAFYLCASSTRLDSQETQYFGPGTRLLVL.

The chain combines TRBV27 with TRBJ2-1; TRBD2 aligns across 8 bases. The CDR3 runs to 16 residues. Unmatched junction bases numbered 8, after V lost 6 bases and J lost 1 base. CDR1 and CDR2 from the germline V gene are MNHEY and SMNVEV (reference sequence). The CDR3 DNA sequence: TGTGCCAGCAGCCGGGCCGGACTAGCTTCCTACAATGAGCAGTTCTTC. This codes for CASSRAGLASYNEQFF.

The CDR3 here is CASSYSGVPTEAFF. Written as DNA, the CDR3 is TGTGCCAGCAGTTACTCAGGGGTTCCCACTGAAGCTTTCTTT. The chain joins TRBV6-5 to TRBJ1-1, with D maybe TRBD1 (5 bases). Germline V gene data show CDR1 as MNHEY and CDR2 as SVGAGI. There are 14 residues in the CDR3. The V end was cut by 0 bases, the J end by 4 bases, with 9 bases between.